This T cell receptor (beta chain) was identified in a study of vaccination effects on CD4 cells after COVID-19 (dated by TCRdb to between 2021 and 2024). Background on the whole study: Two doses of either the BNT162b2 or the mRNA-1273 mRNA SARS-CoV-2 vaccine were administered to participants. Pre-vaccine samples from two convalescent patients were drawn 16 days and one week before the first dose, 142 and 148 days after COVID-19 diagnosis. In both COVID-19 convalescent patients and infection-naive vaccine recipients, the study compared SARS-CoV-2 spike-specific CD4+ TCR repertoires from before mRNA vaccination with those from after it. Altogether, around 9 COVID-19 convalescent patients and a handful of SARS-CoV-2-naive healthy vaccine recipients made up the full study. The Oncomine TCR Beta short-read assay on an Illumina iSeq 100 was used to sequence cultures from other donors in the study. Paper-wide results and their limitations: Marked clonal contraction was observed in both infection-induced and vaccine-induced clones at late post-vaccination timepoints, consistent with waning T cell responses. For convalescent patients, new clones induced by the vaccine made up most of the post-vaccine spike-reactive repertoire, and these new clones were largely distinct from the clones induced by infection. The study was limited by a small number of convalescent patients, and early post-infection timepoints were lacking.

Receptor amplification or capture employed the immunoSEQ multiplex PCR assay. DNA from the cultured, isolated CD4+ T cells was subjected to TCR beta CDR3 sequencing. The authors' analysis ran thus. Non-productive TCR sequences were discarded, and reads were trimmed to the CDR3 region, with only CDR3s of 7 or more amino acids retained. The MANAFEST web app was used to pick out antigen-specific clonotypes by comparing their expansion in peptide wells with that in reference cultures. To count as positive, a clone had to show expansion at FDR<0.05 compared with the reference and with all other wells, an odds ratio above 5, and a frequency above 0.1% in two replicate wells. A clonotype was defined as cross-reactive if the clonotype was significantly expanded both in SARS-CoV-2 spike wells and in at least one common cold coronavirus spike condition. Levenshtein distance calculated with the stringdist R package was used to assess CDR3 similarity, and unrooted trees were constructed with ape in R 3.6.1. Imported from immuneACCESS, the table was reduced by TCRdb to in-frame sequences with V and J called. These copies leave out some clones; in studies compared against another copy, an unresolved V gene accounts for under half, and the cause of the remainder is not known. V, J and clone size are taken as reported in that table, and D and trimming were inferred from the DNA itself. Counted in this sample were about 45,000 clones; around 74% of them appeared once. The ten largest clonotypes hold 25% to 30% of the sample.

The CDR1 and CDR2 encoded by the germline V gene are KGHSH and LQKENI. The V end loses 3 bases and the J end loses 3 bases, and a stretch of 10 bases separates them. Inclusive of the bounding cysteine and phenylalanine, the CDR3 is 14 residues long. The sequence is cut down to CDR3 DNA, 42 bases in frame from base 1. To identify antigen-specific CD4+ T cell clonotypes by their expansion, the ViraFEST assay first stimulated PBMC with viral peptide pools and then applied TCR sequencing. After more than 9 days of culture, CD4+ T cells were isolated with the EasySep CD4+ T cell isolation kit. Convalescent patients had PCR-confirmed SARS-CoV-2 infection between March and December 2020, before Alpha, Beta and Delta variants emerged in the United States. Around 2 million PBMC per well were cultured in IMDM with about 5.4% human AB serum, 8.5 to 10 IU/ml IL-2 and gentamicin, plus 10 ug/ml peptides. On days 3 and 7, half of the culture medium was replaced with fresh IL-2-containing medium. Unless noted otherwise, every peptide stimulation condition was cultured in triplicate wells. PBMC were separated from whole blood using Ficoll-Paque Plus gradient centrifugation and were then either cryopreserved at -140C or used fresh. Genomic DNA was extracted from cultured CD4+ T cells with the QIAamp micro DNA kit.

As for this clone: Its recognized antigen is unknown. Base qualities are not provided; no much larger clone lies one nucleotide away.

This sequence originates from a human donor who had a prior SARS-CoV-2 infection. The starting material was CD4+ T cells from PBMCs cultured with a peptide pool, obtained before COVID-19 vaccination. The chain is made from TRBV18 and TRBJ2-3; the D gene cannot be named for sure. The bases are TGTGCCAGCTCACCCAGGAGCGAGACAGATACGCAGTATTTT. This sequence encodes CASSPRSETDTQYF.